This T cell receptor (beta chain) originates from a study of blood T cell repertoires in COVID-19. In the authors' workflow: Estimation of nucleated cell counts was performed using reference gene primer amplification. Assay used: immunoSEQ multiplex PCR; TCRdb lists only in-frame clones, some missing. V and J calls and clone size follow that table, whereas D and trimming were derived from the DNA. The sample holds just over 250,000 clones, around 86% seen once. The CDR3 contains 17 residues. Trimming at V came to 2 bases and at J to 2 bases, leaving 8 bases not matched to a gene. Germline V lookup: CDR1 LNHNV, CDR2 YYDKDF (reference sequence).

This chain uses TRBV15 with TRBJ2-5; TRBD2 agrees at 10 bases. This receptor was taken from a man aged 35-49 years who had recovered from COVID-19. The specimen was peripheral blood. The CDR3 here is CATSRFGASGSQETQYF. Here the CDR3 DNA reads TGTGCCACCAGCAGATTTGGGGCTAGCGGGAGTCAAGAGACCCAGTACTTC. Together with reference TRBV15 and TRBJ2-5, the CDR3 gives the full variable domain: DAMVIQNPRYQVTQFGKPVTLSCSQTLNHNVMYWYQQKSSQAPKLLFHYYDKDFNNEADTPDNFQSRRPNTSFCFLDIRSPGLGDTAMYLCATSRFGASGSQETQYFGPGTRLLVL.